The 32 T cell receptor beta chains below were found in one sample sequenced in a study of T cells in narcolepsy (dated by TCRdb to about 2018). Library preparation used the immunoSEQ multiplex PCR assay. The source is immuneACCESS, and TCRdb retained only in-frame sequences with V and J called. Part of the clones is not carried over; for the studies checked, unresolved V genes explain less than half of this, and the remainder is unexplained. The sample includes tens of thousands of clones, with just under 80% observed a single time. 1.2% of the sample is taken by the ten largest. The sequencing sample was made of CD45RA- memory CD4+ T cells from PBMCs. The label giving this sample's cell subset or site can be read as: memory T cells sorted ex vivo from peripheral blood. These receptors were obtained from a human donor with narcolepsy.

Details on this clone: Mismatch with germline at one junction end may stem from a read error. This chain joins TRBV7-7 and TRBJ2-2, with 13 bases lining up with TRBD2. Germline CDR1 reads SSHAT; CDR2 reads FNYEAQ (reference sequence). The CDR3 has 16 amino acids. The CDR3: CASSLAGLAGSGELFF. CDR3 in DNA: TGTGCTAGCAGCTTAGCGGGACTAGCGGGATCCGGGGAGCTGTTTTTT.

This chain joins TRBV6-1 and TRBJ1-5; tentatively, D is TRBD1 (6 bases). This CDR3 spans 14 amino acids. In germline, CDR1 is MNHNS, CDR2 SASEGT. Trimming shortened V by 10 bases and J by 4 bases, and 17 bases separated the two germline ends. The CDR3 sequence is CATLPDSLNQPQHF. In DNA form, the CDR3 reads TGTGCCACCCTACCGGACAGCTTAAATCAGCCCCAGCATTTT.

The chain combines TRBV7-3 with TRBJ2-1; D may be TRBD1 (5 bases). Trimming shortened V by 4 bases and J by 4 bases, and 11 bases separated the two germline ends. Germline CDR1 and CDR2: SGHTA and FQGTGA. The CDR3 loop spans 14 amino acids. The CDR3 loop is CASSSDSAYNEQFF. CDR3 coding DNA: TGTGCCAGCAGCTCCGACAGCGCTTACAATGAGCAGTTCTTC.

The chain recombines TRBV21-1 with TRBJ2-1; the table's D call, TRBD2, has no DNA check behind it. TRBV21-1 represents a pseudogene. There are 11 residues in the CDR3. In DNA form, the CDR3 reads TGTGCCAGCAGCAAGAGTTATGAGCAGTTCTTC. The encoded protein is CASSKSYEQFF.

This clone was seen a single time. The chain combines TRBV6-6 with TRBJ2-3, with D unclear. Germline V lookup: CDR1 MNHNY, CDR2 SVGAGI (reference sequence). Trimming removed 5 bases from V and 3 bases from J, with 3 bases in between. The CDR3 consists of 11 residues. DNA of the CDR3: TGTGCCAGCAGTGATACAGATACGCAGTATTTT. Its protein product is CASSDTDTQYF.

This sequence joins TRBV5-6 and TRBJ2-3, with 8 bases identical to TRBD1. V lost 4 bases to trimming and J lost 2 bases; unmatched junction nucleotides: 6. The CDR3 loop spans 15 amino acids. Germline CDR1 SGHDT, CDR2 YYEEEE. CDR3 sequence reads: CASSLATGDTDTQYF. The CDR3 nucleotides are TGTGCCAGCAGCCTGGCGACAGGGGACACAGATACGCAGTATTTT.

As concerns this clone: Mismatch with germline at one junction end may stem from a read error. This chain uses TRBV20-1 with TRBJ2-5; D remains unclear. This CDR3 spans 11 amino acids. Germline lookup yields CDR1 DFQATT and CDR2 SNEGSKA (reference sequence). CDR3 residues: CSANDHETQYF. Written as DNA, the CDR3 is TGCAGTGCTAACGACCACGAGACCCAGTACTTC.

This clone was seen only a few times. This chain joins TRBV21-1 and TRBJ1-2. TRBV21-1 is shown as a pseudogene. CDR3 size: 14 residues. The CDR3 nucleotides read TGTGCCAGCAGCCATGTTCTCGTGTTCTATGGCTACACCTTC. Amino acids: CASSHVLVFYGYTF.

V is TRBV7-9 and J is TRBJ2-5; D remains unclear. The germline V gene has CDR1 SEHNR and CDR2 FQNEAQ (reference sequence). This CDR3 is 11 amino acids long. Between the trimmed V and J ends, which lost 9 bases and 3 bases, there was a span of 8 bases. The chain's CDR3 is CASVRKETQYF. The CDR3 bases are TGTGCCAGTGTCCGAAAAGAGACCCAGTACTTC.

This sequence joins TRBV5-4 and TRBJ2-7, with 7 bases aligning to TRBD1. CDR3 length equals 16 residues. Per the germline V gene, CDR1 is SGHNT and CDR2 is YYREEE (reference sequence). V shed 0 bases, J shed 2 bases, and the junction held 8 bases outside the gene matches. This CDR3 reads CASSLARGSDPYEQYF. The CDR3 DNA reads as TGTGCCAGCAGCTTGGCCAGGGGGTCCGACCCCTACGAGCAGTACTTC.

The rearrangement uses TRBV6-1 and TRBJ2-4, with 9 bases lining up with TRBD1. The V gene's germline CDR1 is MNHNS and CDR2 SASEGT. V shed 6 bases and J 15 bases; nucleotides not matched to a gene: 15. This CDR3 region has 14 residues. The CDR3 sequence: CASRDPGQGLSRYF. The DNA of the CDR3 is TGTGCCAGCAGGGATCCGGGACAGGGCCTCTCCCGGTACTTC.

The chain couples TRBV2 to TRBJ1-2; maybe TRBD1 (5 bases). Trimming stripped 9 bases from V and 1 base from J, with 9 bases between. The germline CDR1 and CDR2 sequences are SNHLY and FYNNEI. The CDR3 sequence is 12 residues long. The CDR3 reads CARKGDNYGYTF. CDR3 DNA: TGTGCCAGAAAAGGGGATAACTATGGCTACACCTTC.

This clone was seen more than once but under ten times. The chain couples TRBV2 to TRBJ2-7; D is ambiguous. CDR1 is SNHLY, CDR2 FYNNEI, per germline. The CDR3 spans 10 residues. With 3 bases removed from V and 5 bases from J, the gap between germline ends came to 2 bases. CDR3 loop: CASSDDEQYF. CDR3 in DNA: TGTGCCAGCAGTGACGACGAGCAGTACTTC.

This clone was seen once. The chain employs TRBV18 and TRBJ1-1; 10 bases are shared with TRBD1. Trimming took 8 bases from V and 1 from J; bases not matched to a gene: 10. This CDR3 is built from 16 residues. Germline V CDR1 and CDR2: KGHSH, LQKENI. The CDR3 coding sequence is TGTGCCAGCCAAATCGGGACAGGGGAGAAGAACACTGAAGCTTTCTTT. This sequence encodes CASQIGTGEKNTEAFF.

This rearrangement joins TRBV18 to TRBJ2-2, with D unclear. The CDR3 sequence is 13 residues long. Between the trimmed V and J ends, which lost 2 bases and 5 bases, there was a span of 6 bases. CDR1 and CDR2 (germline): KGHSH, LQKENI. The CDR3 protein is CASSPTRTGELFF. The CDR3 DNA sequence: TGTGCCAGCTCACCAACGAGGACCGGGGAGCTGTTTTTT.

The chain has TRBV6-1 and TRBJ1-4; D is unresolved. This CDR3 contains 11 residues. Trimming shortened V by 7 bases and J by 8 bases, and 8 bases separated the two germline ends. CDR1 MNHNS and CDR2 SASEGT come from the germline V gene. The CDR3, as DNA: TGTGCCAGCATGGGAGACGAAAAACTGTTTTTT. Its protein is CASMGDEKLFF.

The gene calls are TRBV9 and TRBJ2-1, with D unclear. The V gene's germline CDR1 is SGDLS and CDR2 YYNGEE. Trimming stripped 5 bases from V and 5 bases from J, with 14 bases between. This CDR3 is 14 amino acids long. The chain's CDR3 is CASSREQEDNEQFF. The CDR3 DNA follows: TGTGCCAGCAGTAGGGAACAAGAGGACAATGAGCAGTTCTTC.

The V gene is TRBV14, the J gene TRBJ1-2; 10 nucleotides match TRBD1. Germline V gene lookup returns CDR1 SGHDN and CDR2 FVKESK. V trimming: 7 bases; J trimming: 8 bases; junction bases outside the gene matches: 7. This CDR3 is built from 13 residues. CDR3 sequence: CASTRGTGDGYTF. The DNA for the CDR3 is TGTGCCAGCACCAGAGGGACAGGGGACGGCTACACCTTC.

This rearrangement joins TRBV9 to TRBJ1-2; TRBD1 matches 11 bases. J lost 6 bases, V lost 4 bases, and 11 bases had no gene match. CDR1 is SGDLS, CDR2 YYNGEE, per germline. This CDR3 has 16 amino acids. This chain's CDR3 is CASSPTSGTGGDGYTF. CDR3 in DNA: TGTGCCAGCAGCCCCACTTCCGGGACAGGGGGTGATGGCTACACCTTC.

The CDR3 region has the DNA TGTGCCAGCAGCCCAGACCTCACCAGGGCAACAAACTATGGCTACACCTTC. Residues: CASSPDLTRATNYGYTF. This chain links TRBV5-6 with TRBJ1-2; D possibly corresponds to TRBD1 (5 bases). There are 17 residues in the CDR3. The V end was cut by 4 bases, the J end by 2 bases, with 21 bases between. Germline lookup yields CDR1 SGHDT and CDR2 YYEEEE. Supplemented by reference TRBV5-6 and TRBJ1-2, the full variable domain reads DAGVTQSPTHLIKTRGQQVTLRCSPKSGHDTVSWYQQALGQGPQFIFQYYEEEERQRGNFPDRFSGHQFPNYSSELNVNALLLGDSALYLCASSPDLTRATNYGYTFGSGTRLTVV.

CDR3 nucleotides: TGTGCCAGCAGTGAAGCTTTCGCAGCCTCTAGGAGCTATGGCTACACCTTC. It is translated as CASSEAFAASRSYGYTF. The V and J genes are TRBV6-1 and TRBJ1-2; the D is unclear. V was cut by 0 bases and J by 4 bases, with 18 bases left in between. Germline V gene lookup returns CDR1 MNHNS and CDR2 SASEGT. The CDR3 contains 17 residues.

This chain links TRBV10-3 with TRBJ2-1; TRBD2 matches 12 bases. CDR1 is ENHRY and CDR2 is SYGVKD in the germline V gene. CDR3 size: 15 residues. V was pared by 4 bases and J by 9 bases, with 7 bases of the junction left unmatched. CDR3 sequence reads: CAISGASGGASEQFF. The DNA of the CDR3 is TGTGCCATCAGTGGGGCTAGCGGGGGGGCAAGTGAGCAGTTCTTC.

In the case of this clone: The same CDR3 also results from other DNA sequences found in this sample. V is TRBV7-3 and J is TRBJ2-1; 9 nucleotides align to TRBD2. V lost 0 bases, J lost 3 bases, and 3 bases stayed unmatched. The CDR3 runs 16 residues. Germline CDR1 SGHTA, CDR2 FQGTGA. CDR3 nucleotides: TGTGCCAGCAGCTTAACTGCGACTAGCGGCTACAATGAGCAGTTCTTC. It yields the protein CASSLTATSGYNEQFF.

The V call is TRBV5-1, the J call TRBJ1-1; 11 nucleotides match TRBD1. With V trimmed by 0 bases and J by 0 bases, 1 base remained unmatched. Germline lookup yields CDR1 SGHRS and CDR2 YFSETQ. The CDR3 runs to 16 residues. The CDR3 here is CASSLVGQGVNTEAFF. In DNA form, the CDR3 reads TGCGCCAGCAGCTTGGTGGGACAGGGGGTGAACACTGAAGCTTTCTTT.

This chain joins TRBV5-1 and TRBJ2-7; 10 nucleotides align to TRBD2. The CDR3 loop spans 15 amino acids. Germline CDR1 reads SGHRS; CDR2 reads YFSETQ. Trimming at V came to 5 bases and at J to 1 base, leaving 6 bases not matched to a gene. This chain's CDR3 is CASRIASGSSYEQYF. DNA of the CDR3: TGCGCCAGCAGAATAGCTAGCGGGAGTTCCTACGAGCAGTACTTC.

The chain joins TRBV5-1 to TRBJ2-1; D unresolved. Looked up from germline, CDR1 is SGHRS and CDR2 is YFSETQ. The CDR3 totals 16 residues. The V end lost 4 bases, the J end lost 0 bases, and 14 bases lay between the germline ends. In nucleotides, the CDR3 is TGCGCCAGCAGCCCCCAAACGGGTAGCTCCTACAATGAGCAGTTCTTC. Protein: CASSPQTGSSYNEQFF.

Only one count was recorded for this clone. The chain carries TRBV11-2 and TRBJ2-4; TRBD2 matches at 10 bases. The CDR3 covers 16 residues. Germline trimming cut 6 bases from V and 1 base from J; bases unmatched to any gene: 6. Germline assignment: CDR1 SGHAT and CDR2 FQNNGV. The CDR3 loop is CASRELAGKAKNIQYF. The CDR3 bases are TGTGCCAGCAGGGAACTAGCGGGAAAGGCCAAAAACATTCAGTACTTC.

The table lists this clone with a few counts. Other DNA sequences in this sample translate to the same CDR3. The DNA for the CDR3 is TGTGCCAGCAGTCAGGGTGGTCAGCCCCAGCATTTT. The encoded protein is CASSQGGQPQHF. This sequence joins TRBV6-1 and TRBJ1-5; the D gene is possibly TRBD1 (5 bases). The V gene's germline CDR1 is MNHNS and CDR2 SASEGT. This CDR3 is built from 12 residues. V was pared by 5 bases and J by 6 bases, with 8 bases between.

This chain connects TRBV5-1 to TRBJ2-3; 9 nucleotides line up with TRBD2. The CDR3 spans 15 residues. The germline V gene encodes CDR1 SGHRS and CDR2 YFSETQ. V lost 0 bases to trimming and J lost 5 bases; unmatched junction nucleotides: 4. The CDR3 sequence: CASSLVAGDGDTQYF. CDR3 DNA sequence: TGCGCCAGCAGCTTGGTAGCGGGGGATGGAGATACGCAGTATTTT. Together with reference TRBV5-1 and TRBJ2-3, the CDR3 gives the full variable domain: KAGVTQTPRYLIKTRGQQVTLSCSPISGHRSVSWYQQTPGQGLQFLFEYFSETQRNKGNFPGRFSGRQFSNSRSEMNVSTLELGDSALYLCASSLVAGDGDTQYFGPGTRLTVL.

CDR3 amino acids: CASSPCPGGRNGYTF. The CDR3 region has the DNA TGCGCCAGCAGTCCCTGCCCAGGGGGTAGGAATGGCTACACCTTC. V gene TRBV23-1 combines with J gene TRBJ1-2; TRBD1 matches 7 bases. TRBV23-1 is treated as an ORF (open reading frame) with a function not yet certain. CDR3 length: 15 amino acids. V shed 4 bases and J 6 bases; nucleotides not matched to a gene: 11.

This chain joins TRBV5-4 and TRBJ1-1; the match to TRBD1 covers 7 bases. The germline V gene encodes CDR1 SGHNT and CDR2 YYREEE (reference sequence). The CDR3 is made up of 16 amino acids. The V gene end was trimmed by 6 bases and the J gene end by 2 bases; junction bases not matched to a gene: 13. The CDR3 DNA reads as TGTGCCAGCACATCTAGGGACAGACATTTTAACACTGAAGCTTTCTTT. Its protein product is CASTSRDRHFNTEAFF.

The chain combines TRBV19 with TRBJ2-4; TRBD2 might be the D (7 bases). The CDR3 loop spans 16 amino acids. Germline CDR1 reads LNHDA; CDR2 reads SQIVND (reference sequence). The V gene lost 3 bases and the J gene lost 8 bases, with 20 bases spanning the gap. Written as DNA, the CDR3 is TGTGCCAGTAGTATCGGTAGCGGGCAGGGGATGTACATTCAGTACTTC. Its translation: CASSIGSGQGMYIQYF. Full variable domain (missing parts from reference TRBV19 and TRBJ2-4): DGGITQSPKYLFRKEGQNVTLSCEQNLNHDAMYWYRQDPGQGLRLIYYSQIVNDFQKGDIAEGYSVSREKKESFPLTVTSAQKNPTAFYLCASSIGSGQGMYIQYFGAGTRLSVL.